This T cell receptor beta chain was captured in a study of T cell repertoires and HLA-DP antigens. Study-wide context: One alloantigen had some eleven groove amino acid differences from self, the other one. Sorted CD137+CD4+ samples averaged approximately 200 ng DNA; pre-culture CD4+ samples, approximately 1,200 ng. The donors, ranging 18-to-29 to 60-to-69 years, included a couple of males and one female. Whole-study findings and limits: The CD4+ repertoire was not split into naive and memory.

Sequencing was performed with immunoSEQ multiplex PCR; in TCRdb, only in-frame clones are kept and a portion is missing. The sample has approximately 86,000 clones; 86% are singletons. On this clone itself: The antigen remains undetermined.

The CDR3 is 15 amino acids. V gave up 0 bases and J gave up 4 bases, with 10 bases separating them. Germline-derived CDR1 and CDR2 are SGDLS and YYNGEE. This chain connects TRBV9 to TRBJ2-2; TRBD1 or TRBD2 may be the D gene (5 bases each). The receptor was derived from a man aged 50-59 years in good health and CMV-seronegative. The sequencing sample was made of CD4+ T cells from PBMCs. CDR3 nucleotides: TGTGCCAGCAGCGTAGTCGTAGGGACCACCGGGGAGCTGTTTTTT. Translating gives CASSVVVGTTGELFF.